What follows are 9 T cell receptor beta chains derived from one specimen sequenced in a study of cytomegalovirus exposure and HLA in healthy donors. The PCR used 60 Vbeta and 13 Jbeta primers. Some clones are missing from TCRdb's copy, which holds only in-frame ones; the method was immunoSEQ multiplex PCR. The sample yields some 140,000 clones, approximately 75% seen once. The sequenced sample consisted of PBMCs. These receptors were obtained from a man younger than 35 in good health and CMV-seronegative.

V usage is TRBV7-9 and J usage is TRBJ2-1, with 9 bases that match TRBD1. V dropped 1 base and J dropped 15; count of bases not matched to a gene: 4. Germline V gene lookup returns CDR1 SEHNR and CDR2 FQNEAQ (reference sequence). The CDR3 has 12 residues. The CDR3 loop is CASSLGQGGRFF. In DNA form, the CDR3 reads TGTGCCAGCAGCTTAGGACAGGGGGGAAGGTTCTTC.

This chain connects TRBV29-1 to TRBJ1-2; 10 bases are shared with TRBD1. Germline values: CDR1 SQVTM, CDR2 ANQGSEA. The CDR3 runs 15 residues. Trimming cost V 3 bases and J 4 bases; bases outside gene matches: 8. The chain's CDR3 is CSVEADRGWIYGYTF. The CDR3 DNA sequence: TGCAGCGTTGAGGCGGACAGGGGGTGGATCTATGGCTACACCTTC.

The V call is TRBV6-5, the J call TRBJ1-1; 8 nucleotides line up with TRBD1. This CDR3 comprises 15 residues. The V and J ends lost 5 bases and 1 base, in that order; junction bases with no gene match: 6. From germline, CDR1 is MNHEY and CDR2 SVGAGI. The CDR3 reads CASSPDGQGNTEAFF. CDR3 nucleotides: TGTGCCAGCAGTCCAGACGGACAGGGGAACACTGAAGCTTTCTTT.

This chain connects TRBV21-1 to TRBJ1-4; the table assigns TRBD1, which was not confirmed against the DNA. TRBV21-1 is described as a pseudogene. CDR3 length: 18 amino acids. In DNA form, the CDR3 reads TGTGCCAGCAGCAAAGATGGGACAGGGGCCAAAAAGGGAGAAAAACTGTTTTTT. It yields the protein CASSKDGTGAKKGEKLFF.

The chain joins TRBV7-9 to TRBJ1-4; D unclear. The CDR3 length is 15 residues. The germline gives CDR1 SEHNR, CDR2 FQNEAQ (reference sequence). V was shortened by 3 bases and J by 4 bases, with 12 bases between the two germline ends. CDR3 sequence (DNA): TGTGCCAGCAGCTTTTTTGGCGGCGATAATGAAAAACTGTTTTTT. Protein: CASSFFGGDNEKLFF.

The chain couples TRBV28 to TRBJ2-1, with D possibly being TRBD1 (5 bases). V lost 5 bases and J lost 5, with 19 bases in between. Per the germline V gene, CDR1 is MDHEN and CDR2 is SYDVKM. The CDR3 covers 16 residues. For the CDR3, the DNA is TGTGCCAGCAGTCAATTGACAGCCAGAAATAACAATGAGCAGTTCTTC. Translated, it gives CASSQLTARNNNEQFF.

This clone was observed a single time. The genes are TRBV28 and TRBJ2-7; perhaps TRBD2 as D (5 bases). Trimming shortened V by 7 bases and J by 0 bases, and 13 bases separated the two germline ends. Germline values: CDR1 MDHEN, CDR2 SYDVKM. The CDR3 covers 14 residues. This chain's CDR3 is CASTGLMHSYEQYV. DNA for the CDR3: TGTGCCAGCACAGGACTCATGCACTCCTACGAGCAGTACGTC.

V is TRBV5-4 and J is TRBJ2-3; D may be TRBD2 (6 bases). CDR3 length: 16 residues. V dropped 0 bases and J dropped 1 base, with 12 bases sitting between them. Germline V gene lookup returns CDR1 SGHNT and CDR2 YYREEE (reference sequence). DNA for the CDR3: TGTGCCAGCAGCTTGGGAGGTTCTAGCGGCACAGATACGCAGTATTTT. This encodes CASSLGGSSGTDTQYF. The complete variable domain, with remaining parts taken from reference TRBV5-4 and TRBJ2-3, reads ETGVTQSPTHLIKTRGQQVTLRCSSQSGHNTVSWYQQALGQGPQFIFQYYREEENGRGNFPPRFSGLQFPNYSSELNVNALELDDSALYLCASSLGGSSGTDTQYFGPGTRLTVL.

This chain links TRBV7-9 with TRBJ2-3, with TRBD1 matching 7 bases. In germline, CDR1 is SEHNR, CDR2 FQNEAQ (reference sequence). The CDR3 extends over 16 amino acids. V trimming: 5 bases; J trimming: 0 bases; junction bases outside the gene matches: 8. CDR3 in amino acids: CASSPDRDASTDTQYF. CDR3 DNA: TGTGCCAGCAGCCCCGACAGGGACGCTAGCACAGATACGCAGTATTTT.